The TCR beta chain under discussion was sequenced for a study of blood T cells in healthy people across ages. This clonotype turned up a few times. The antigen is unknown. The J segment lost 9 bases and the V segment lost 5 bases, leaving 7 bases of the junction unmatched. CDR3 length equals 13 residues. The germline gives CDR1 MDHEN, CDR2 SYDVKM. Whole-study results and caveats: While age rose, TCR beta diversity per million T cells dropped in a roughly linear way.

It was with a sample-barcoded 5' primer and a J-beta primer mix that a second PCR of roughly 7 to 12 cycles was run. TCRdb called the 5' RACE reads again in MiXCR, with one record for every CDR3 protein. The table has roughly 1.9 million distinct CDR3 sequences, approximately 39% seen once. What was sequenced was blood. The TCR sequence derives from a human donor in good health. V usage is TRBV28 and J usage is TRBJ2-1, with 7 bases lining up with TRBD1. Written as DNA, the CDR3 is TGTGCCAGCAGTATCTCGACAGGGCTTGAGCAGTTCTTC. It specifies CASSISTGLEQFF.